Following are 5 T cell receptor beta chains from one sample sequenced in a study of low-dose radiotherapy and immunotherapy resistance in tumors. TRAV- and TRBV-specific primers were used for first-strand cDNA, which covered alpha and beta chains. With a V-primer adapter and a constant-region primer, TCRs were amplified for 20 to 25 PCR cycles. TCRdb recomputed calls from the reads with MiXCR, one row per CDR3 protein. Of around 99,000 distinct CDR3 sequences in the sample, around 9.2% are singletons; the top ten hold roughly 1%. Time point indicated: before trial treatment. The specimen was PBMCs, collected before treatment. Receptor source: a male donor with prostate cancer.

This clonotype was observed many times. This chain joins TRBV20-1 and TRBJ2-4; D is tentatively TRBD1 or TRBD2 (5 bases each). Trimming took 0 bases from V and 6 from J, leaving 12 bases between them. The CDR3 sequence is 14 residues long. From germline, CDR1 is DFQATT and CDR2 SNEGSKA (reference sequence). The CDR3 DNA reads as TGCAGTGCTAGAGAAGGGACCTCTACAAACATTCAGTACTTC. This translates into CSAREGTSTNIQYF.

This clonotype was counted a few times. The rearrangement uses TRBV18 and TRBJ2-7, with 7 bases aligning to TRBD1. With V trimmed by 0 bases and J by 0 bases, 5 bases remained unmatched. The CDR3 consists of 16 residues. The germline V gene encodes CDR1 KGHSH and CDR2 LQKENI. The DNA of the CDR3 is TGTGCCAGCTCACCACCGAACAGGGGTGCCTCCTACGAGCAGTACTTC. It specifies CASSPPNRGASYEQYF.

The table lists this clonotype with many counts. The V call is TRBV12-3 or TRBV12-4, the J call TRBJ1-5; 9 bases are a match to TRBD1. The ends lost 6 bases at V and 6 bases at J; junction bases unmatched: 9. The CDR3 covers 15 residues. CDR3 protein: CASREAGQGGQPQHF. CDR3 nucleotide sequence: TGTGCCAGCAGGGAAGCGGGACAGGGAGGTCAGCCCCAGCATTTT.

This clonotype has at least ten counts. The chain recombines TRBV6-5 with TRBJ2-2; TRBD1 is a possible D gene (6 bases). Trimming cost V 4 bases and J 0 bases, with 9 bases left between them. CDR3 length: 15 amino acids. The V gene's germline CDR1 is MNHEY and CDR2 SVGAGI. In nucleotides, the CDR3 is TGTGCCAGCAGTTCCGGGACACCGAACACCGGGGAGCTGTTTTTT. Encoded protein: CASSSGTPNTGELFF.

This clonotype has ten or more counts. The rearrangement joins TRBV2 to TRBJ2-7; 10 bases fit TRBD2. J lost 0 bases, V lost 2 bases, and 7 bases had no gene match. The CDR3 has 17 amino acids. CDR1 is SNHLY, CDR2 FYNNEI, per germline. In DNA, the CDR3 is TGTGCCAGCAGTGAATTTAGCGGGAGGCGAAGCTCCTACGAGCAGTACTTC. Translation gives CASSEFSGRRSSYEQYF.